This is a list of T cell receptor beta chains from one sample in a study of blood T cell repertoires in COVID-19. TCRdb's table, derived via immunoSEQ multiplex PCR, lists solely in-frame clones and lacks some. The table shows roughly 200,000 clones, with roughly 86% occurring only once. The sequencing sample was made of peripheral blood. The receptors shown here come from a woman between 50 and 59 years old with COVID-19, enrolled during active disease. Both conserved end residues are trimmed from each CDR3.

j_call v_call cdr3_aa
TRBJ1-2 TRBV28 ASRSLGGHNYGYT
TRBJ1-5 TRBV3-1/TRBV3-2 ASSQTTGRGQPQH
TRBJ2-2 TRBV7-7 ASSPRGGQGGTGELF
TRBJ1-4 TRBV5-1 ASSWRGSREEKLF
TRBJ1-4 TRBV24-1 ATSAGGAGEDEKLF
TRBJ1-2 TRBV15 ATSRGAQGVYGGYT
TRBJ1-5 TRBV19 ASSINPGTVGYQPQH
TRBJ1-5 TRBV18 ASSQERGQPQH
TRBJ2-1 TRBV5-1 ASSLTSATYNEQF
TRBJ2-7 TRBV5-1 ASSLPGQPYEQY
TRBJ2-4 TRBV18 ASSPLDRKNIQY
TRBJ2-7 TRBV6-6 ASSRPVLAGDPYEQY
TRBJ1-6 TRBV28 ASSYRGSGEWSYNSPLH
TRBJ2-1 TRBV7-9 ASSSPTSGEYNEQF
TRBJ2-7 TRBV19 ASSIGTGGSYEQY
TRBJ2-3 TRBV24-1 ATSDPRTDSSTDTQY
TRBJ2-1 TRBV11-3 ASSSAGGQEQF
TRBJ2-3 TRBV14 ASSRIAGGNADTQY
TRBJ2-1 TRBV7-2 ASSLVTEGEQF
TRBJ2-1 TRBV5-1 ASSLLAGSYNEQF
TRBJ2-3 TRBV6-5 ASSPITAGDTQY
TRBJ1-1 TRBV19 ASSISWTATLEAF
TRBJ1-1 TRBV7-2 ASSRRQAAF
TRBJ1-2 TRBV5-6 ASSRSLLEYT
TRBJ2-1 TRBV24-1 ATSDFGRDEQF
TRBJ1-1 TRBV2 ASIASPLNTEAF
TRBJ1-2 TRBV2 ASSTSPRGGINYGYT
TRBJ2-2 TRBV11-3 ASSPRGTGELF
TRBJ1-2 TRBV6-5 ASSLKQGEGGYT
TRBJ2-7 TRBV5-1 ASSLEGLGQGFGEQY
TRBJ1-2 TRBV5-5 ASSLTGRDGYT
TRBJ2-1 TRBV4-1 ASSQDLPLAFNEQF
TRBJ1-6 TRBV11-2 ASSSYRGASHSPLH
TRBJ1-5 TRBV19 ASSMVQINQPQH
TRBJ1-1 TRBV11-2 ASTIRKGANTEAF
TRBJ2-7 TRBV21-1 ASSVTSGDAQGEQY
TRBJ2-3 TRBV9 ASSLAGGPGDTQY
TRBJ2-3 TRBV10-3 AISDTGGRGGLTDTQY
TRBJ1-2 TRBV24-1 ATEGRDRGQLGYGYT
TRBJ1-2 TRBV6-6 ASSSQGGDGYT
TRBJ1-1 TRBV9 ASSVVAGTVLLTEAF
TRBJ2-3 TRBV1 TSSQEGGGGRDTQY
TRBJ1-2 TRBV4-3 ASSQDQRSRYGYT
TRBJ1-3 TRBV6-6 ASTFAVTGNTIY
TRBJ2-3 TRBV18 ASSPGQGGFTDTQY